The source of this T cell receptor beta chain is a study of cytomegalovirus exposure and HLA in healthy donors. A word on this clone: This same CDR3 is encoded by further DNA sequences in the sample.

Per germline, CDR1 SNHLY and CDR2 FYNNEI. V trimming: 7 bases; J trimming: 0 bases; junction bases outside the gene matches: 5. This CDR3 has 14 amino acids. Use of 60 Vbeta and 13 Jbeta primers characterized the PCR. The method was immunoSEQ multiplex PCR; TCRdb's version includes in-frame clones alone and lacks a portion of them. The data show some 150,000 clones, 75% to 80% seen once. Sequenced material: PBMCs. This receptor was identified in a female donor in good health and CMV-seronegative. The chain uses TRBV2 and TRBJ1-1, with TRBD1 matching 7 bases. CDR3 coding DNA: TGTGCCAGCACTAGAACAGGGGTGAACACTGAAGCTTTCTTT. Translation gives CASTRTGVNTEAFF.